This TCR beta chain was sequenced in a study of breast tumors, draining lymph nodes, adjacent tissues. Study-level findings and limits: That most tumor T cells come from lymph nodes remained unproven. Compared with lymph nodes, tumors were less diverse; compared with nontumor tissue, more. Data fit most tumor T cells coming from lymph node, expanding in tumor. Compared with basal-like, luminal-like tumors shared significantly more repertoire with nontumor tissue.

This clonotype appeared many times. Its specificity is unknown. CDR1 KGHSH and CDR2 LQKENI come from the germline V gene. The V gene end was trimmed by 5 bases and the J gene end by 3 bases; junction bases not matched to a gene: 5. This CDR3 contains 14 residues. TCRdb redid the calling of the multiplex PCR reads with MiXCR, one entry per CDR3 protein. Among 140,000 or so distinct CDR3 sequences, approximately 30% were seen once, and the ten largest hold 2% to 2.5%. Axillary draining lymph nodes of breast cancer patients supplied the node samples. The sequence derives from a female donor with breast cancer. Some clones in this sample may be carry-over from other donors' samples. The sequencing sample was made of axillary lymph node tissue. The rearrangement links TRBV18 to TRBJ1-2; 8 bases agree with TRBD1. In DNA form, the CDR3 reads TGTGCCAGCTCAGCTAACAGGGGGGACTATGGCTACACCTTC. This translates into CASSANRGDYGYTF.